Presented here are 18 T cell receptor beta chains from one specimen sequenced in a study of blood T cell repertoires in COVID-19. Sequencing used immunoSEQ multiplex PCR; TCRdb keeps in-frame clones, though not all of them. The sample lists roughly 300,000 clones; around 85% were seen once. The sequencing input was peripheral blood. All receptors derive from a human donor with COVID-19, enrolled during active disease. The donor label of this sample is uncertain.

The gene calls are TRBV2 and TRBJ2-7, with TRBD2 as a possible D gene (6 bases). Germline CDR1 is SNHLY and CDR2 is FYNNEI. Trimming cost V 0 bases and J 7 bases, with 28 bases left between them. The CDR3 length is 19 residues. CDR3 sequence: CASSEAPIVAGYFTGEQYF. DNA for the CDR3: TGTGCCAGCAGTGAAGCCCCTATTGTTGCGGGATACTTCACGGGGGAGCAGTACTTC.

The chain combines TRBV19 with TRBJ2-7; possible D gene TRBD2, 6 bases. V lost 10 bases to trimming and J lost 6 bases, with 22 bases between them. The CDR3 has 14 amino acids. Germline V lookup: CDR1 LNHDA, CDR2 SQIVND (reference sequence). The CDR3 sequence is CATGLGGVFSEQYF. The CDR3 DNA follows: TGTGCCACCGGCCTGGGGGGAGTCTTTAGCGAGCAGTACTTC.

The V and J genes are TRBV11-1 and TRBJ2-1; no definite D call. In germline, CDR1 is SGHAT, CDR2 FQDESV (reference sequence). The V end was cut by 1 base, the J end by 0 bases, with 7 bases between. The CDR3 runs 15 residues. This CDR3 is CASSLVGSSYNEQFF. The CDR3 DNA follows: TGTGCCAGCAGCTTAGTGGGCAGCTCCTACAATGAGCAGTTCTTC.

This rearrangement joins TRBV7-9 to TRBJ1-1; 7 bases are shared with TRBD1. Trimming removed 2 bases from V and 4 bases from J; junction bases left unmatched: 7. CDR3 length: 15 residues. Per germline, CDR1 SEHNR and CDR2 FQNEAQ (reference sequence). The CDR3, as DNA: TGTGCCAGCAGCTTAAGGGCAGGGGGTGGCACTGAAGCTTTCTTT. Its protein is CASSLRAGGGTEAFF.

In this sample, this clone turned up once. V is TRBV4-1 and J is TRBJ2-5; D might be TRBD2 (5 bases). CDR1 and CDR2 (germline): MGHRA, YSYEKL. Trimming took 3 bases from V and 1 from J, leaving 15 bases between them. The CDR3 covers 16 residues. CDR3 loop: CASSQGALGSQETQYF. CDR3 DNA: TGCGCCAGCAGCCAGGGAGCATTAGGGTCCCAAGAGACCCAGTACTTC.

This clone was found a few times. V usage is TRBV5-1 and J usage is TRBJ2-7; weak D call: TRBD2 (6 bases). The CDR3 totals 15 residues. V was clipped by 2 bases and J by 4 bases, with 16 bases between them. CDR1 and CDR2 from the germline V gene are SGHRS and YFSETQ. CDR3 nucleotide sequence: TGCGCCAGCAGCTTTCTCCCGGGAGAGAAATACGAGCAGTACTTC. It codes for CASSFLPGEKYEQYF.

In its sample, this clone was seen a few times. The chain joins TRBV5-1 to TRBJ2-1; TRBD2 matches at 8 bases. The CDR3 totals 15 residues. Germline CDR1 and CDR2: SGHRS and YFSETQ. V trimming: 5 bases; J trimming: 2 bases; junction bases outside the gene matches: 6. CDR3 protein: CASRPLAGTYNEQFF. The CDR3 DNA reads TGCGCCAGCAGACCTCTAGCGGGTACCTACAATGAGCAGTTCTTC.

This clone appeared a single time. The chain employs TRBV7-2 and TRBJ2-4, with TRBD1 matching 10 bases. V lost 5 bases to trimming and J lost 6 bases; unmatched junction nucleotides: 10. CDR3 length: 16 amino acids. Germline V gene lookup returns CDR1 SGHTA and CDR2 FQGNSA. CDR3 loop: CASSPTGGRLGNIQYF. In nucleotides, the CDR3 is TGTGCCAGCAGCCCGACAGGGGGCCGACTCGGAAACATTCAGTACTTC. Combining the CDR3 with reference TRBV7-2 and TRBJ2-4 gives the whole variable domain GAGVSQSPSNKVTEKGKDVELRCDPISGHTALYWYRQSLGQGLEFLIYFQGNSAPDKSGLPSDRFSAERTGGSVSTLTIQRTQQEDSAVYLCASSPTGGRLGNIQYFGAGTRLSVL.

The rearrangement uses TRBV29-1 and TRBJ2-1; 7 bases match TRBD1. This CDR3 region has 16 residues. Germline CDR1 is SQVTM and CDR2 is ANQGSEA. The V gene end was trimmed by 2 bases and the J gene end by 1 base; junction bases not matched to a gene: 8. Here the CDR3 DNA reads TGCAGCGTTGAAATCGCGGAACAGGGGTCCTACAATGAGCAGTTCTTC. This sequence encodes CSVEIAEQGSYNEQFF.

The chain couples TRBV30 to TRBJ2-1, with TRBD1 identical over 8 bases. V lost 3 bases, J lost 14 bases, and 9 bases stayed unmatched. This CDR3 has 12 residues. CDR1 is GTSNPN, CDR2 SVGIG, per germline (reference sequence). CDR3 loop: CAWRAVAGQEFF. CDR3 nucleotides: TGTGCCTGGAGAGCTGTGGCGGGACAGGAGTTCTTC.

The rearrangement joins TRBV2 to TRBJ2-5; the match to TRBD2 covers 9 bases. The germline gives CDR1 SNHLY, CDR2 FYNNEI. The CDR3 is 14 residues long. Losses at the gene ends were 4 bases for V and 4 bases for J; bases not matched to a gene: 4. This CDR3 is CASSAGLAGETQYF. In DNA form, the CDR3 reads TGTGCCAGCAGTGCGGGACTAGCAGGAGAGACCCAGTACTTC.

This sequence joins TRBV7-9 and TRBJ1-3, with TRBD1 identical over 7 bases. This CDR3 comprises 17 residues. In germline, CDR1 is SEHNR, CDR2 FQNEAQ (reference sequence). V lost 4 bases, J lost 2 bases, and 11 bases stayed unmatched. The CDR3 region is CASSSSRGQPPGNTIYF. In DNA, the CDR3 is TGTGCCAGCAGCTCCTCGAGGGGACAGCCACCTGGAAACACCATATATTTT.

J is TRBJ1-1 and V is TRBV6-5; possible D gene TRBD1, 6 bases. Trimming cost V 7 bases and J 7 bases, with 10 bases left between them. Germline CDR1 and CDR2: MNHEY and SVGAGI. This CDR3 comprises 11 residues. The CDR3 reads CASTEQGEAFF. The CDR3 coding sequence is TGTGCCAGCACCGAACAGGGTGAAGCTTTCTTT.

The sample holds a few counts of this clone. The rearrangement links TRBV14 to TRBJ1-4, with 8 bases aligning to TRBD1. This CDR3 region has 14 residues. In germline, CDR1 is SGHDN, CDR2 FVKESK. J gave up 10 bases and V 1 base, and 5 bases lay outside the gene matches. In nucleotides, the CDR3 is TGTGCCAGCAGCCAAGCGACAGGGGCTGGAAAACTGTTTTTT. This sequence encodes CASSQATGAGKLFF.

This clone has just a few counts. The chain carries TRBV28 and TRBJ1-1, with 9 positions matching TRBD1. The CDR3 spans 11 residues. V gave up 4 bases and J gave up 13 bases; unmatched junction bases: 4. CDR1 and CDR2 from the germline V gene are MDHEN and SYDVKM. CDR3 nucleotide sequence: TGTGCCAGCAGTTACCGGGACAGGGATTTCTTT. Translating it yields CASSYRDRDFF.

V usage is TRBV12-3 or TRBV12-4 and J usage is TRBJ1-1, with TRBD1 as a possible D gene (5 bases). The CDR3 is 12 residues long. V lost 7 bases and J lost 5, with 11 bases in between. The CDR3 bases are TGTGCCAGCACCTTGGGGCTGACTGAAGCTTTCTTT. Translating it yields CASTLGLTEAFF.

This rearrangement joins TRBV6-5 to TRBJ1-3; 7 nucleotides match TRBD1. CDR1 and CDR2 (germline): MNHEY, SVGAGI. Trimming removed 2 bases from V and 1 base from J; junction bases left unmatched: 2. The CDR3 has 15 amino acids. The CDR3 loop reads CASSYLGQSGNTIYF. The CDR3, as DNA: TGTGCCAGCAGTTACCTGGGACAGTCTGGAAACACCATATATTTT.

The chain links TRBV21-1 to TRBJ2-5; the table names TRBD1, a call not compared with the DNA. TRBV21-1 corresponds to a pseudogene. There are 14 residues in the CDR3. The CDR3 here is CASSPLGQSQTQYF. The CDR3 region has the DNA TGTGCCAGCAGCCCTCTGGGGCAGTCGCAGACCCAGTACTTC.